These 14 T cell receptor beta chains share one sample of origin, sequenced in a study of cytomegalovirus exposure and HLA in healthy donors. The PCR had 60 Vbeta and 13 Jbeta primers. The assay was immunoSEQ multiplex PCR, and TCRdb's table has in-frame clones only and misses some. Recorded here are about 72,000 clones; the top ten clones represent around 15%. Specimen: PBMCs. These receptors were collected from a man in his forties or fifties in good health and CMV-seropositive.

The genes are TRBV19 and TRBJ2-4; 7 bases line up with TRBD1. CDR1 is LNHDA, CDR2 SQIVND, per germline (reference sequence). CDR3 length equals 15 residues. V shed 0 bases, J shed 8 bases, and the junction held 7 bases outside the gene matches. CDR3 bases: TGTGCCAGTAGTATAGAGGGCAGGGGGTTTGACATTCAGTACTTC. Translation: CASSIEGRGFDIQYF.

V gene TRBV27 combines with J gene TRBJ2-7; 7 nucleotides line up with TRBD1. The length of the CDR3 is 15 residues. V lost 5 bases to trimming and J lost 1 base; unmatched junction nucleotides: 8. CDR1 MNHEY and CDR2 SMNVEV come from the germline V gene (reference sequence). In DNA form, the CDR3 reads TGTGCCAGCAGTACCCTGACAGGGCAATCCTACGAGCAGTACTTC. It specifies CASSTLTGQSYEQYF.

The V and J genes are TRBV6-6 and TRBJ2-5, with D perhaps matching TRBD2 (7 bases). CDR3 length: 15 residues. Germline V gene sequence: CDR1 MNHNY, CDR2 SVGAGI (reference sequence). Trimming took 0 bases from V and 5 from J, leaving 13 bases between them. DNA for the CDR3: TGTGCCAGCAGTTACTCGATAGGGGGGGCGGAGACCCAGTACTTC. Its translation is CASSYSIGGAETQYF.

The chain employs TRBV6-5 and TRBJ1-6; D unresolved. In germline, CDR1 is MNHEY, CDR2 SVGAGI. V was pared by 3 bases and J by 7 bases, with 16 bases between. The CDR3 runs 16 residues. CDR3 coding DNA: TGTGCCAGCAGTTATGGGCGGGGAAGTGGGAATTCACCCCTCCACTTT. Translating gives CASSYGRGSGNSPLHF.

This chain joins TRBV7-8 and TRBJ1-2; possibly TRBD1 for D (5 bases). The CDR3 spans 12 residues. V was cut by 5 bases and J by 5 bases, with 9 bases left in between. Germline values: CDR1 SGHVS, CDR2 FQNEAQ. The CDR3 protein is CASSGGGYGYTF. The CDR3 DNA sequence: TGTGCCAGCAGCGGGGGGGGTTATGGCTACACCTTC.

This chain connects TRBV4-2 to TRBJ2-5; D is ambiguous. CDR3 length: 13 amino acids. Looked up from germline, CDR1 is LGHNA and CDR2 is YNFKEQ. V lost 4 bases to trimming and J lost 5 bases, with 11 bases between them. This chain's CDR3 is CASSPSGSETQYF. CDR3 bases: TGTGCCAGCAGCCCGTCCGGTTCGGAGACCCAGTACTTC.

The chain employs TRBV7-9 and TRBJ1-2, with no clear D. Germline CDR1 reads SEHNR; CDR2 reads FQNEAQ (reference sequence). This CDR3 comprises 12 residues. V lost 6 bases to trimming and J lost 8 bases, with 13 bases between them. CDR3 DNA sequence: TGTGCCAGCAGGGGTGGGCTCGGAGGCTACACCTTC. Translation: CASRGGLGGYTF.

V is TRBV4-1 and J is TRBJ2-7, with 16 bases aligning to TRBD2. The CDR3 length is 19 residues. Germline-derived CDR1 and CDR2 are MGHRA and YSYEKL. J lost 5 bases, V lost 10 bases, and 20 bases had no gene match. The CDR3 reads CATTHPGLAGGAGRNEQYF. Here the CDR3 DNA reads TGCGCCACCACCCACCCGGGACTAGCGGGAGGGGCTGGGAGGAACGAGCAGTACTTC.

This chain uses TRBV5-1 with TRBJ2-5; 12 bases align to TRBD2. Unmatched junction bases numbered 6, after V lost 4 bases and J lost 2 bases. CDR1 is SGHRS, CDR2 YFSETQ, per germline. The CDR3 contains 16 residues. The CDR3 sequence is CASSLRLAGEQETQYF. The CDR3 nucleotides read TGCGCCAGCAGCCTTCGACTAGCGGGGGAGCAAGAGACCCAGTACTTC. Combining the CDR3 with reference TRBV5-1 and TRBJ2-5 gives the whole variable domain KAGVTQTPRYLIKTRGQQVTLSCSPISGHRSVSWYQQTPGQGLQFLFEYFSETQRNKGNFPGRFSGRQFSNSRSEMNVSTLELGDSALYLCASSLRLAGEQETQYFGPGTRLLVL.

The V gene is TRBV5-5, the J gene TRBJ1-1; no firm D call. This CDR3 is built from 14 residues. Germline-derived CDR1 and CDR2 are SGHKS and YYEKEE (reference sequence). Deletions cut 1 base from V and 1 base from J, with 8 bases between. CDR3 DNA sequence: TGTGCCAGCAGCTTGTTCCAGAAGAACACTGAAGCTTTCTTT. The encoded protein is CASSLFQKNTEAFF.

This chain links TRBV2 with TRBJ2-5, with 8 bases lining up with TRBD1. The CDR3 runs 16 residues. Germline assignment: CDR1 SNHLY and CDR2 FYNNEI. Trimming cost V 6 bases and J 1 base; bases outside gene matches: 10. CDR3 sequence: CASRRGQARTQETQYF. The CDR3 coding sequence is TGTGCCAGCAGGAGGGGACAGGCAAGGACCCAAGAGACCCAGTACTTC.

The CDR3 protein is CASSLGDRAEAFF. The CDR3 DNA reads TGTGCCAGCAGCTTAGGCGACAGGGCGGAAGCTTTCTTT. The chain employs TRBV7-9 and TRBJ1-1; 7 bases are a match to TRBD1. The ends lost 1 base at V and 8 bases at J; junction bases unmatched: 4. This CDR3 comprises 13 residues. CDR1 is SEHNR, CDR2 FQNEAQ, per germline (reference sequence).

This chain uses TRBV5-6 with TRBJ2-3; perhaps TRBD2 as D (6 bases). This CDR3 has 15 residues. The germline CDR1 and CDR2 sequences are SGHDT and YYEEEE. The V gene lost 4 bases and the J gene lost 2 bases, with 14 bases spanning the gap. Here the CDR3 reads CASSLWGLNTDTQYF. In DNA, the CDR3 is TGTGCCAGCAGCCTGTGGGGACTTAACACAGATACGCAGTATTTT.

Points on this clone: Other DNA variants within this sample encode the same CDR3. This sequence joins TRBV19 and TRBJ2-3, with 7 positions matching TRBD2. The CDR3 is 18 amino acids. Germline CDR1 LNHDA, CDR2 SQIVND (reference sequence). CDR3 loop: CGTSKLEGLAVSTDTQYF. For the CDR3, the DNA is TGTGGAACAAGTAAGTTGGAGGGTCTAGCGGTTAGCACAGATACGCAGTATTTT.